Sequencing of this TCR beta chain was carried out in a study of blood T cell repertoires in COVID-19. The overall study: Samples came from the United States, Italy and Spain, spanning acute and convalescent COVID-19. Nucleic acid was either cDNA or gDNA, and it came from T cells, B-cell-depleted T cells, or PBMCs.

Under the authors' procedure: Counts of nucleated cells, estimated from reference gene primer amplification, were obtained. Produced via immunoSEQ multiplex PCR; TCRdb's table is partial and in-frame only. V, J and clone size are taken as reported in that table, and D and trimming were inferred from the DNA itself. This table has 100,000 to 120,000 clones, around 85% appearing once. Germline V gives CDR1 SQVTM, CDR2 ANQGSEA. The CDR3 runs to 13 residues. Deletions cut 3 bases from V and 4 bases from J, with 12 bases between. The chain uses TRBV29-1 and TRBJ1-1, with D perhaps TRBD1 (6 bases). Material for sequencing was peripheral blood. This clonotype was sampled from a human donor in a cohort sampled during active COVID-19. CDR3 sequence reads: CSVDPQGSTEAFF. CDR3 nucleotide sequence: TGCAGCGTTGATCCCCAGGGGAGCACTGAAGCTTTCTTT.